This TCR beta chain was observed in a study of cytomegalovirus exposure and HLA in healthy donors. Primers included in the PCR were 60 Vbeta and 13 Jbeta primers. Profiled with immunoSEQ multiplex PCR; TCRdb holds only in-frame clones, not every one. The sample yields 50,000 or so clones, roughly four fifths seen once. This CDR3 spans 18 amino acids. V lost 5 bases to trimming and J lost 0 bases; unmatched junction nucleotides: 7. The germline gives CDR1 MGHRA, CDR2 YSYEKL. The TCR comes from a boy aged 5-17 years in good health and CMV-seropositive. The chain employs TRBV4-1 and TRBJ2-6; 10 bases align to TRBD1. Sequencing used PBMCs. Here the CDR3 DNA reads TGCGCCAGCAGCTTTCGGACAGGGGGACCCTCTGGGGCCAACGTCCTGACTTTC. As protein: CASSFRTGGPSGANVLTF.